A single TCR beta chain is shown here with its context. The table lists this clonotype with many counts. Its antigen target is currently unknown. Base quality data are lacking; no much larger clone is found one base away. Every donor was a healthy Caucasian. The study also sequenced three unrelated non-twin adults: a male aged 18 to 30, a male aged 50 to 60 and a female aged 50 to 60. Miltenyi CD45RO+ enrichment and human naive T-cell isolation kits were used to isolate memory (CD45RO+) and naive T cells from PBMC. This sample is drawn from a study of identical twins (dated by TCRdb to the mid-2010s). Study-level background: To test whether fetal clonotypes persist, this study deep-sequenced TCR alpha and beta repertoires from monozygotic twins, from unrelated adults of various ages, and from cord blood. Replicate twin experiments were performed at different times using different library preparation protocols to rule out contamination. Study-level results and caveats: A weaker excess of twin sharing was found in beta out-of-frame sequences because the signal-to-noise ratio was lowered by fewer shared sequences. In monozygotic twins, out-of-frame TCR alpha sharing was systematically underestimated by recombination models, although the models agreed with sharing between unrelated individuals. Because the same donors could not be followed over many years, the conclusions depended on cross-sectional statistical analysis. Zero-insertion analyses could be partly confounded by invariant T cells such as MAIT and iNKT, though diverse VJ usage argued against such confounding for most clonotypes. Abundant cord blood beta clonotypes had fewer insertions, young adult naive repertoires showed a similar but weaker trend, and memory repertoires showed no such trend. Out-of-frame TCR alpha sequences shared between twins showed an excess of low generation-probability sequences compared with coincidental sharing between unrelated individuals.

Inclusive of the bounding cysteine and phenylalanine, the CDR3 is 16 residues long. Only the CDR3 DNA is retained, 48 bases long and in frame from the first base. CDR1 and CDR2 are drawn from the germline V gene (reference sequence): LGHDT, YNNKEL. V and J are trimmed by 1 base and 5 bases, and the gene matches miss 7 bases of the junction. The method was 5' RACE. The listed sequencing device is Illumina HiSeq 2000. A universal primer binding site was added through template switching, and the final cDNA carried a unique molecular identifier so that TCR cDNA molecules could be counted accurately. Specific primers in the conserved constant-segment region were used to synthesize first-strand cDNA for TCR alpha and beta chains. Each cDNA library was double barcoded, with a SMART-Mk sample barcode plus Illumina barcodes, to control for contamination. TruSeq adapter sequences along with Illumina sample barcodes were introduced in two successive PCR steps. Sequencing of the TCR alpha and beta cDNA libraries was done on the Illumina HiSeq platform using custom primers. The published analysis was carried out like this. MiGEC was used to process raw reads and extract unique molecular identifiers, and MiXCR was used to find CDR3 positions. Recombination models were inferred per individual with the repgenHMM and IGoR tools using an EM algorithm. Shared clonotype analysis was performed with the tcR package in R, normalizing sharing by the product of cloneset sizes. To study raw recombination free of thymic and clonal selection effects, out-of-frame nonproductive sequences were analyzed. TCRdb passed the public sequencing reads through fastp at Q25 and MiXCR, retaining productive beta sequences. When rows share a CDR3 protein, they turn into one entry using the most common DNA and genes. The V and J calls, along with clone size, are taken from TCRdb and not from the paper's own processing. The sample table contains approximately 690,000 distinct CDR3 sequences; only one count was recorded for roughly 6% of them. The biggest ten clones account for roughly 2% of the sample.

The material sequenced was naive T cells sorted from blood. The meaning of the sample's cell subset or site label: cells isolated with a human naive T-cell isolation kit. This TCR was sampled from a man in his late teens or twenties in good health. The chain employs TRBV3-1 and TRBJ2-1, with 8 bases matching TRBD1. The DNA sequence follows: TGTGCCAGCAGCCAAGGAGACAGGGGCCAACACAATGAGCAGTTCTTC. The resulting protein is CASSQGDRGQHNEQFF.